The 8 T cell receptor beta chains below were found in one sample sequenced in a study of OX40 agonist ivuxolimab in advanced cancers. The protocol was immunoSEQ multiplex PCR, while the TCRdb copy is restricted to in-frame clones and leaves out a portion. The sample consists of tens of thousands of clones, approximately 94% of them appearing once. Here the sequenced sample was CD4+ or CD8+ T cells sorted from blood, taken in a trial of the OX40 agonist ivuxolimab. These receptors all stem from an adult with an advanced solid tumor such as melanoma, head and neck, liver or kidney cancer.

The CDR3 region has the DNA TGTGCCAGCAGTGAGGGGATCGGCACAGATACGCAGTATTTT. Translated: CASSEGIGTDTQYF. This chain connects TRBV25-1 to TRBJ2-3; D not resolved. From germline, CDR1 is MGHDK and CDR2 SYGVNS. There are 14 residues in the CDR3. V gave up 3 bases and J gave up 1 base, with 8 bases separating them.

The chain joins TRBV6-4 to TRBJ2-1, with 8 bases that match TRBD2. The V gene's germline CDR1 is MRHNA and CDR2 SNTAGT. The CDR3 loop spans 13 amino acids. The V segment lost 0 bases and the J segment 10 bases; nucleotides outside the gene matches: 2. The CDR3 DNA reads TGTGCCAGCAGTGACTCTAGCGGGGCAGAGCAGTTCTTC. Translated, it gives CASSDSSGAEQFF.

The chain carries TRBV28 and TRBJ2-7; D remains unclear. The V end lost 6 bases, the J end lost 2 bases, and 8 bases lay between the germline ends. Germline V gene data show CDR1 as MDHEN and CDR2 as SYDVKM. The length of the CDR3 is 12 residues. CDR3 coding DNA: TGTGCCAGCAGGGTGGGTCCCTACGAGCAGTACTTC. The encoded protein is CASRVGPYEQYF. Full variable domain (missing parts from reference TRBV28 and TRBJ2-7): DVKVTQSSRYLVKRTGEKVFLECVQDMDHENMFWYRQDPGLGLRLIYFSYDVKMKEKGDIPEGYSVSREKKERFSLILESASTNQTSMYLCASRVGPYEQYFGPGTRLTVT.

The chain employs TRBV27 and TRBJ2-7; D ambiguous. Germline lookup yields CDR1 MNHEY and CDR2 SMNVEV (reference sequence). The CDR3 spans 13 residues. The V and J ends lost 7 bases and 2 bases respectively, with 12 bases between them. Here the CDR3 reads CASIPTAAYEQYF. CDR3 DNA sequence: TGTGCCAGCATTCCCACGGCAGCCTACGAGCAGTACTTC.

The DNA for the CDR3 is TGTGCCAGCAGCTTAGGCCTGGGCAGGGGGATGTCCTACGAGCAGTACTTC. Its translation is CASSLGLGRGMSYEQYF. This chain joins TRBV11-2 and TRBJ2-7, with 7 bases identical to TRBD1. The CDR3 extends over 17 amino acids. CDR1 and CDR2 from the germline V gene are SGHAT and FQNNGV. With 1 base clipped from V and 1 base from J, the junction kept 10 bases outside the gene matches.

CDR3 bases: TGTGCCTGGAGTGTCTTCGCGGGAGAAAACATTCAGTACTTC. Protein product: CAWSVFAGENIQYF. This chain links TRBV30 with TRBJ2-4; 7 bases are shared with TRBD2. Germline V gene data show CDR1 as GTSNPN and CDR2 as SVGIG (reference sequence). This CDR3 region has 14 residues. V was pared by 0 bases and J by 5 bases, with 4 bases of the junction left unmatched.

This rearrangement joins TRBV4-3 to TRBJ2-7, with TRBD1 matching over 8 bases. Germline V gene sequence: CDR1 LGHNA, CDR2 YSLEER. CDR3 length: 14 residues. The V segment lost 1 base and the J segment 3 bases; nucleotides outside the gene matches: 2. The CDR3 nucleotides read TGCGCCAGCAGCCAAGGAGACAGGGGCTACGAGCAGTACTTC. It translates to CASSQGDRGYEQYF.

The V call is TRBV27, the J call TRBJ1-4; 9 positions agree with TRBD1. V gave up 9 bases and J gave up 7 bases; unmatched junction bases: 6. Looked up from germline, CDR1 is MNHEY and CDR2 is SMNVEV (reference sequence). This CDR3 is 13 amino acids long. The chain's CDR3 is CASRGQGREKLFF. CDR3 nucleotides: TGTGCCAGTCGGGGACAGGGACGTGAAAAACTGTTTTTT.